The 10 T cell receptor beta chains reported below all come from one sample, sequenced in a study of OX40 agonist ivuxolimab in advanced cancers. Here immunoSEQ multiplex PCR was the method, and the copy in TCRdb shows in-frame clones only, minus some. The sample lists more than 45,000 clones, about 89% occurring once. The sample here was CD4+ or CD8+ T cells sorted from blood, taken in a trial of the OX40 agonist ivuxolimab. These receptors all come from an adult with an advanced solid tumor such as melanoma, head and neck, liver or kidney cancer.

A word on this clone: Other DNA sequences of this sample code for an identical CDR3. The chain employs TRBV19 and TRBJ1-5, with no clear D. CDR3 length: 14 residues. The V and J ends lost 3 bases and 0 bases respectively, with 6 bases between them. The germline CDR1 and CDR2 sequences are LNHDA and SQIVND (reference sequence). CDR3 DNA: TGTGCCAGTAGTATCGGCGGTAGCAATCAGCCCCAGCATTTT. Translation gives CASSIGGSNQPQHF.

The chain employs TRBV7-2 and TRBJ2-3, with TRBD2 matching over 9 bases. The CDR3 has 14 residues. Per germline, CDR1 SGHTA and CDR2 FQGNSA. J gave up 4 bases and V 5 bases, and 4 bases lay outside the gene matches. The CDR3 here is CASSPIAGADTQYF. The DNA for the CDR3 is TGTGCCAGCAGCCCAATAGCGGGAGCAGATACGCAGTATTTT.

The genes are TRBV7-9 and TRBJ1-2, with TRBD1 matching 9 bases. Germline CDR1 SEHNR, CDR2 FQNEAQ (reference sequence). The CDR3 is 13 residues long. J lost 7 bases, V lost 3 bases, and 3 bases had no gene match. The CDR3 region has the DNA TGTGCCAGCAGCTTTGGACAGGGGCTTGGCTACACCTTC. This gives the protein CASSFGQGLGYTF.

This clone was observed a handful of times. The sample contains more than one DNA sequence encoding this CDR3. This sequence joins TRBV4-2 and TRBJ2-1; TRBD2 matches at 16 bases. J was trimmed by 4 bases and V by 1 base; bases with no gene match: 7. CDR3 size: 19 residues. Germline CDR1 is LGHNA and CDR2 is YNFKEQ. Here the CDR3 reads CASSQGIGTSGRGYNEQFF. The CDR3 bases are TGTGCCAGCAGCCAAGGGATTGGGACTAGCGGGAGGGGTTACAATGAGCAGTTCTTC.

This clone was counted a single time. V and J are TRBV7-9 and TRBJ2-5; 8 nucleotides agree with TRBD1. The CDR3 length is 12 residues. Unmatched junction bases numbered 5, after V lost 9 bases and J lost 5 bases. Per germline, CDR1 SEHNR and CDR2 FQNEAQ (reference sequence). The CDR3 spells CASTRTGETQYF. The CDR3 region has the DNA TGTGCCAGTACAAGGACAGGGGAGACCCAGTACTTC.

The rearrangement links TRBV5-5 to TRBJ2-7; 8 bases match TRBD1. Germline lookup yields CDR1 SGHKS and CDR2 YYEKEE (reference sequence). This CDR3 is 15 amino acids long. The ends lost 5 bases at V and 3 bases at J; junction bases unmatched: 10. The CDR3 nucleotides are TGTGCCAGCAGATATCGGACAGGGAACAACTACGAGCAGTACTTC. Its translation is CASRYRTGNNYEQYF.

This chain links TRBV4-3 with TRBJ2-1; 10 nucleotides align to TRBD2. This CDR3 spans 16 amino acids. V lost 2 bases and J lost 0; bases outside the gene matches: 1. The germline V gene has CDR1 LGHNA and CDR2 YSLEER. The CDR3 sequence is CASSQRLAGSYNEQFF. CDR3 nucleotide sequence: TGCGCCAGCAGCCAAAGACTAGCGGGCTCCTACAATGAGCAGTTCTTC.

The rearrangement uses TRBV7-9 and TRBJ2-1; no definite D call. Trimming cost V 0 bases and J 3 bases, with 6 bases left between them. CDR1 and CDR2 (germline): SEHNR, FQNEAQ (reference sequence). The CDR3 totals 14 residues. The CDR3 loop reads CASSLAGSYNEQFF. The CDR3 coding sequence is TGTGCCAGCAGCTTAGCGGGAAGCTACAATGAGCAGTTCTTC. Supplemented by reference TRBV7-9 and TRBJ2-1, the full variable domain reads DTGVSQNPRHKITKRGQNVTFRCDPISEHNRLYWYRQTLGQGPEFLTYFQNEAQLEKSRLLSDRFSAERPKGSFSTLEIQRTEQGDSAMYLCASSLAGSYNEQFFGPGTRLTVL.

This chain joins TRBV19 and TRBJ1-5; TRBD1 might be the D (5 bases). Per the germline V gene, CDR1 is LNHDA and CDR2 is SQIVND (reference sequence). The CDR3 runs to 14 residues. V was cut by 8 bases and J by 7 bases, with 18 bases left in between. CDR3 nucleotide sequence: TGTGCCAGTCAAATGGGGGGGAGTCGGCAGCCCCAGCATTTT. Translation gives CASQMGGSRQPQHF.

The chain combines TRBV27 with TRBJ2-1; D possibly corresponds to TRBD2 (5 bases). Between the trimmed V and J ends, which lost 5 bases and 0 bases, there was a span of 20 bases. CDR1 is MNHEY, CDR2 SMNVEV, per germline (reference sequence). The CDR3 loop spans 18 amino acids. The CDR3 DNA is TGTGCCAGCAGTACCCATTTGACCCTCGAGGGCTCCTACAATGAGCAGTTCTTC. Translating gives CASSTHLTLEGSYNEQFF.